This is a list of T cell receptor beta chains from one sample in a study of cytomegalovirus exposure and HLA in healthy donors. TCRdb's table, derived via immunoSEQ multiplex PCR, lists solely in-frame clones and lacks some. The repertoire holds 220,000 or so clones, with roughly 84% as singletons. The sample was PBMCs. The source of these receptors is a woman in her late teens or twenties in good health and CMV-seropositive. Both conserved end residues are part of each CDR3. A D gene is named only where the DNA matches it firmly. Only part of the rows carry a size: once, few, many, or a class if the clone is expanded.

d_gene | j_gene | v_gene | abundance | CDR3nt | CDR3aa
NA | TRBJ2-5 | TRBV2 | NA | TGTGCCAGCAGCCCTAGGAAGGGCGGGGAGACCCAGTACTTC | CASSPRKGGETQYF
TRBD2 | TRBJ2-1 | TRBV9 | NA | TGTGCCAGCAGCGCACTAGCGGGAATAGATGAGCAGTTCTTC | CASSALAGIDEQFF
TRBD2 | TRBJ2-2 | TRBV6-5 | NA | TGTGCCAGCAGTTACGACGGCGGGAGTCGAGTCGGGGAGCTGTTTTTT | CASSYDGGSRVGELFF
TRBD2 | TRBJ2-7 | TRBV27 | NA | TGTGCCAGCAGTTTACTATGGCGGGAGGGTCCCTACGAGCAGTACTTC | CASSLLWREGPYEQYF
TRBD1 | TRBJ1-1 | TRBV27 | NA | TGTGCCAGCAGTCAATGGACAGGGAACACTGAAGCTTTCTTT | CASSQWTGNTEAFF
NA | TRBJ2-7 | TRBV2 | NA | TGTGCCACCTCGCCTCCCTCCCCAGTAAACTACGAGCAGTACTTC | CATSPPSPVNYEQYF
TRBD1 | TRBJ2-1 | TRBV27 | NA | TGTGCCAGCAGTCCTTTGACAGGGGATGAGCAGTTCTTC | CASSPLTGDEQFF
TRBD1 | TRBJ1-1 | TRBV9 | NA | TGTGCCAGCAGCCCGGGGACAGGGTTAACTGAAGCTTTCTTT | CASSPGTGLTEAFF
TRBD1 | TRBJ2-2 | TRBV7-2 | NA | TGTGCCAGCAGCTCCCGACCGCGCCGGGACAGGGGGGGATCCGGGGAGCTGTTTTTT | CASSSRPRRDRGGSGELFF
TRBD2 | TRBJ2-1 | TRBV7-9 | NA | TGTGCCAGCAGACCCACGAGCGGGATAGGGATAGGTGAGCAGTTCTTC | CASRPTSGIGIGEQFF
TRBD1 | TRBJ2-7 | TRBV2 | NA | TGTGCCAGCAGTGCAGACAGGGGGCACTACGAGCAGTACTTC | CASSADRGHYEQYF
NA | TRBJ1-5 | TRBV6-1 | NA | TGTGCCAGCAGTCTTATTAACAGAGACAATCAGCCCCAGCATTTT | CASSLINRDNQPQHF
TRBD1 | TRBJ2-5 | TRBV15 | NA | TGTGCCACCAGCCAAGCCTCAACAGGGGGCCAAGAGACCCAGTACTTC | CATSQASTGGQETQYF
NA | TRBJ2-3 | TRBV6-5 | NA | TGTGCCAGCCGTGTGAGGGGGAACACAGATACGCAGTATTTT | CASRVRGNTDTQYF
NA | TRBJ1-5 | TRBV28 | NA | TGTGCCAGCAGTATCTCAGGGGAAGGGAACAATCAGCCCCAGCATTTT | CASSISGEGNNQPQHF
NA | TRBJ1-2 | TRBV5-3 | NA | TGTGCCAGAAGCCAATTTCAGCCGGGAGGCTACACCTTC | CARSQFQPGGYTF
TRBD2 | TRBJ2-3 | TRBV11-3 | NA | TGTGCCAGCAGCCCGGGACTAGTTGAAACAGATACGCAGTATTTT | CASSPGLVETDTQYF
NA | TRBJ2-1 | TRBV28 | once | TGTGCCAGCATAGAGCGGACCTCCTACAATGAGCAGTTCTTC | CASIERTSYNEQFF
TRBD1 | TRBJ2-2 | TRBV19 | NA | TGTGCCACCAAGGGGGCCCCTAGCCTCACCGGGGAGCTGTTTTTT | CATKGAPSLTGELFF
TRBD1 | TRBJ1-5 | TRBV30 | NA | TGTGCCTGGAGTGGTGGGGGGACAGGGGTGGGTCAGCCCCAGCATTTT | CAWSGGGTGVGQPQHF
NA | TRBJ1-1 | TRBV27 | once | TGTGCCAGCAGTTTGGGGGGAAACACTGAAGCTTTCTTT | CASSLGGNTEAFF
NA | TRBJ2-3 | TRBV27 | NA | TGTGCCACTTCAACCCTGGGCGGCACAGATACGCAGTATTTT | CATSTLGGTDTQYF
NA | TRBJ2-7 | TRBV7-9 | NA | TGTGCCAGCAGCCACGCCCCCGGGTACGAGCAGTACTTC | CASSHAPGYEQYF
TRBD1 | TRBJ2-7 | TRBV19 | NA | TGTGCCAGTAGTCCCCGACAGGGGGCTGATGAGCAGTACTTC | CASSPRQGADEQYF
TRBD1 | TRBJ1-2 | TRBV29-1 | NA | TGCAGCGCGGGGACAGAAGCTGGCTACACCTTC | CSAGTEAGYTF